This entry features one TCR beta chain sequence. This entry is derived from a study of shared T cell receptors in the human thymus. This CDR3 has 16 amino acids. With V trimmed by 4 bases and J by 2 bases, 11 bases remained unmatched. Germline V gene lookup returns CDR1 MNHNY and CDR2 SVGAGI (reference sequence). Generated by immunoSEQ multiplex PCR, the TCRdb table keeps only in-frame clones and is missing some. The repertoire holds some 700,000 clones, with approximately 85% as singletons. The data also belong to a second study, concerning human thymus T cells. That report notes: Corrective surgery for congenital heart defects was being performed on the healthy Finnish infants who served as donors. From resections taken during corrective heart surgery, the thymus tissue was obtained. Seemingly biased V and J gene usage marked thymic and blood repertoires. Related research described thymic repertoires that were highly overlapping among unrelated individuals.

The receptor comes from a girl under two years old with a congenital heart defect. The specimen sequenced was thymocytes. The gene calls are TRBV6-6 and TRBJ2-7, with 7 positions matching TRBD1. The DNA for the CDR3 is TGTGCCAGCAGTTTCGATCGGGACAGAAGACCCTACGAGCAGTACTTC. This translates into CASSFDRDRRPYEQYF.